Presented here are 13 T cell receptor beta chains from one specimen sequenced in a study of blood T cell repertoires in COVID-19. The method was immunoSEQ multiplex PCR; TCRdb's version includes in-frame clones alone and lacks a portion of them. Here the sample spans fewer than 150,000 clones, 84% being singletons. Sequenced: peripheral blood. The receptors shown here come from a woman under 40 who had recovered from COVID-19.

This clone was detected a few times. The chain couples TRBV7-3 to TRBJ1-6; a possible D gene is TRBD1 (6 bases). V shed 2 bases and J shed 7 bases, with 12 bases lying between them. The length of the CDR3 is 15 residues. Per germline, CDR1 SGHTA and CDR2 FQGTGA. The CDR3: CASSLGGQSNSPLHF. CDR3 nucleotides: TGTGCCAGCAGCTTAGGCGGACAGTCCAATTCACCCCTCCACTTT. Full variable domain (missing parts from reference TRBV7-3 and TRBJ1-6): GAGVSQTPSNKVTEKGKYVELRCDPISGHTALYWYRQSLGQGPEFLIYFQGTGAADDSGLPNDRFFAVRPEGSVSTLKIQRTERGDSAVYLCASSLGGQSNSPLHFGNGTRLTVT.

The chain joins TRBV29-1 to TRBJ2-3; 8 nucleotides match TRBD2. V shed 0 bases and J 1 base; nucleotides not matched to a gene: 9. This CDR3 region has 17 residues. The germline CDR1 and CDR2 sequences are SQVTM and ANQGSEA. In DNA, the CDR3 is TGCAGCGTTGAAGATCGGGAGGGAAGGGGAGGCACAGATACGCAGTATTTT. Protein: CSVEDREGRGGTDTQYF.

This rearrangement joins TRBV7-6 to TRBJ2-5; 7 positions agree with TRBD1. V gave up 5 bases and J gave up 2 bases; unmatched junction bases: 11. The CDR3 runs to 16 residues. Germline V gives CDR1 SGHVS, CDR2 FNYEAQ. The CDR3 sequence is CASSVRQGKGQETQYF. For the CDR3, the DNA is TGTGCCAGCAGCGTTAGACAGGGTAAAGGGCAAGAGACCCAGTACTTC.

This clone has just a few counts. V and J are TRBV4-1 and TRBJ1-2; 7 bases align to TRBD1. The V and J ends lost 2 bases and 4 bases, in that order; junction bases with no gene match: 7. In germline, CDR1 is MGHRA, CDR2 YSYEKL. The CDR3 has 15 residues. The CDR3 loop reads CASSQQTGWSYGYTF. CDR3 DNA: TGCGCCAGCAGCCAACAGACAGGGTGGAGCTATGGCTACACCTTC.

The chain is built from TRBV6-6 and TRBJ2-3; D remains ambiguous. The V end lost 1 base, the J end lost 6 bases, and 14 bases lay between the germline ends. Germline-derived CDR1 and CDR2 are MNHNY and SVGAGI (reference sequence). CDR3 length: 15 residues. CDR3: CASSYYRRLWDTQYF. The DNA for the CDR3 is TGTGCCAGCAGTTACTACCGGCGGCTCTGGGATACGCAGTATTTT.

V is TRBV19 and J is TRBJ2-3; no clear D gene. Germline V CDR1 and CDR2: LNHDA, SQIVND (reference sequence). The V gene lost 6 bases and the J gene lost 3 bases, with 10 bases spanning the gap. CDR3 length equals 13 residues. CDR3 sequence reads: CASSPLVTDTQYF. In DNA form, the CDR3 reads TGTGCCAGTAGCCCTCTAGTGACAGATACGCAGTATTTT.

The genes are TRBV7-8 and TRBJ2-1; 9 bases are a match to TRBD1. CDR3 size: 14 residues. The ends lost 5 bases at V and 7 bases at J; junction bases unmatched: 6. CDR1 is SGHVS and CDR2 is FQNEAQ in the germline V gene. This CDR3 reads CASSLHRGLNEQFF. The CDR3 coding sequence is TGTGCCAGCAGCCTTCACAGGGGGCTAAATGAGCAGTTCTTC.

V and J are TRBV5-1 and TRBJ1-1; possibly TRBD1 for D (5 bases). Trimming stripped 0 bases from V and 1 base from J, with 7 bases between. The CDR3 has 14 residues. Germline values: CDR1 SGHRS, CDR2 YFSETQ. CDR3 sequence (DNA): TGCGCCAGCAGCTTGGGTGGGGCGAACACTGAAGCTTTCTTT. Amino acids: CASSLGGANTEAFF.

The chain has TRBV11-2 and TRBJ1-2, with D hard to call. Looked up from germline, CDR1 is SGHAT and CDR2 is FQNNGV. V lost 0 bases to trimming and J lost 4 bases, with 9 bases between them. This CDR3 contains 14 residues. The CDR3 loop is CASSLDGPVYGYTF. In DNA form, the CDR3 reads TGTGCCAGCAGCTTAGATGGTCCAGTCTATGGCTACACCTTC.

The table lists this clone with a few counts. V is TRBV27 and J is TRBJ1-1; D is ambiguous. This CDR3 comprises 14 residues. CDR1 and CDR2 (germline): MNHEY, SMNVEV (reference sequence). Trimming removed 3 bases from V and 6 bases from J, with 14 bases in between. The CDR3 coding sequence is TGTGCCAGCAGTTTTGACCCCCAGCGCGCTGAAGCTTTCTTT. Its translation: CASSFDPQRAEAFF.

V is TRBV3-1 (or the pseudogene TRBV3-2) and J is TRBJ1-2; D call uncertain. Germline lookup yields CDR1 LGHDT and CDR2 YNNKEL (reference sequence). This CDR3 has 13 residues. Trimming shortened V by 3 bases and J by 8 bases, and 13 bases separated the two germline ends. The CDR3 is CASSQGWEMGYTF. CDR3 DNA sequence: TGTGCCAGCAGCCAGGGATGGGAGATGGGCTACACCTTC.

The J gene is TRBJ2-3, the V gene TRBV10-1, with D perhaps TRBD1 (5 bases). The CDR3 has 14 residues. Trimming left V 3 bases short and J 0 bases short, with 7 bases between. The germline V gene has CDR1 WNHNN and CDR2 SYGVQD (reference sequence). The CDR3 loop is CASSESGSTDTQYF. Here the CDR3 DNA reads TGCGCCAGCAGTGAATCAGGGAGCACAGATACGCAGTATTTT.

This clone was recorded many times. The V call is TRBV6-6, the J call TRBJ1-3; maybe TRBD1 (6 bases). The length of the CDR3 is 15 residues. V was shortened by 2 bases and J by 0 bases, with 8 bases between the two germline ends. Germline V gene lookup returns CDR1 MNHNY and CDR2 SVGAGI (reference sequence). The CDR3 nucleotides are TGTGCCAGCAGTTACAGGACAGCCTCTGGAAACACCATATATTTT. This sequence encodes CASSYRTASGNTIYF.